A selection of T cell receptor beta chains follows, all from one sample in a study of blood T cells in healthy people across ages. TCRdb re-called the 5' RACE reads through MiXCR, storing one row per CDR3 protein. The sample shows over 450,000 distinct CDR3 sequences, under 30% of them seen only once. This sample also appeared in a second study, on T cells of mothers and their children.

The specimen was blood. The source is a boy between 5 and 17 years old in good health. Both conserved end residues are part of each CDR3. D genes are given only for firm matches. Clone size is given for some rows only: seen once, a few or many times, or a class if the clone is expanded.

>TRBV30|TRBJ1-4|-|-
CAWSVLLATNEKLFF
TGTGCCTGGAGTGTACTACTTGCAACTAATGAAAAACTGTTTTTT
>TRBV19|TRBJ2-1|few|-
CASSTTGDYNEQFF
TGTGCCAGTAGTACTACAGGAGACTACAATGAGCAGTTCTTC
>TRBV29-1|TRBJ2-5|few|TRBD2
CSVSGLGQETQYF
TGCAGCGTTTCGGGACTAGGACAAGAGACCCAGTACTTC
>TRBV6-1|TRBJ1-5|-|-
CASSTGAGIFYSNQPQHF
TGTGCCAGCAGCACCGGGGCCGGAATCTTCTATAGCAATCAGCCCCAGCATTTT
>TRBV25-1|TRBJ2-4|few|TRBD2
CASSETGGEKNIQYF
TGTGCCAGCAGTGAGACGGGGGGAGAAAAAAACATTCAGTACTTC
>TRBV25-1|TRBJ2-7|-|-
CASSDPVVREQYF
TGTGCCAGCAGTGACCCCGTCGTTCGCGAGCAGTACTTC
>TRBV29-1|TRBJ2-5|-|-
CSVVRVIQETRYF
TGCAGCGTTGTGAGGGTTATCCAAGAGACCCGGTACTTC
>TRBV20-1|TRBJ2-3|few|-
CSALTVDTQYF
TGCAGTGCCCTGACTGTAGATACGCAGTATTTT
>TRBV10-3|TRBJ2-7|-|-
CAIGNNYEQYF
TGTGCCATAGGGAATAATTACGAGCAGTACTTC
>TRBV20-1|TRBJ2-3|-|-
CSARAVQGSGTDTQYF
TGCAGTGCTAGAGCTGTACAGGGATCTGGCACAGATACGCAGTATTTT
>TRBV5-5|TRBJ1-1|-|-
CASSLDLGAFF
TGTGCCAGCAGCTTGGATCTGGGAGCTTTCTTT
>TRBV7-3|TRBJ2-2|few|-
CASSPVGGQSGELFF
TGTGCCAGCAGCCCGGTCGGGGGGCAGAGCGGGGAGCTGTTTTTT
>TRBV7-8|TRBJ2-5|-|-
CASSEPGRLQETQYF
TGTGCCAGCAGCGAGCCGGGACGACTACAAGAGACCCAGTACTTC
>TRBV7-9|TRBJ1-4|few|-
CASSNNRVANEKLFF
TGTGCCAGCAGCAACAACAGGGTGGCTAATGAAAAACTGTTTTTT
>TRBV19|TRBJ1-4|-|-
CASRAGDATNEKLFF
TGTGCCAGTAGAGCAGGTGACGCAACTAATGAAAAACTGTTTTTT
>TRBV20-1|TRBJ1-1|-|-
CSARDFRGPPATEAFF
TGCAGTGCTAGAGATTTCAGGGGCCCCCCAGCCACTGAAGCTTTCTTT
>TRBV5-1|TRBJ2-3|few|TRBD2
CASSLAESSGLTDTQYF
TGCGCCAGCAGCTTGGCCGAGTCTAGCGGGCTCACAGATACGCAGTATTTT
>TRBV29-1|TRBJ2-1|few|TRBD2
CSAEEREGYNEQFF
TGCAGCGCGGAAGAGCGGGAGGGGTACAATGAGCAGTTCTTC
>TRBV29-1|TRBJ2-3|-|TRBD1
CSVEGVEGQLTDTQYF
TGCAGCGTTGAAGGGGTTGAGGGACAGCTCACAGATACGCAGTATTTT
>TRBV27|TRBJ2-3|once|-
CASSSERGTDTQYF
TGTGCCAGCAGCTCGGAGCGGGGCACAGATACGCAGTATTTT
>TRBV5-1|TRBJ1-6|many|-
CASTPAGQSLNSPLHF
TGCGCCAGCACCCCTGCGGGACAATCGCTCAATTCACCCCTCCACTTT
>TRBV28|TRBJ2-4|few|-
CASSHGLGGSVGAKNIQYF
TGTGCCAGCAGTCACGGACTTGGAGGGTCTGTGGGTGCCAAAAACATTCAGTACTTC
>TRBV10-3|TRBJ2-5|-|TRBD2
CAISEIAGGQETQYF
TGTGCCATCAGTGAAATAGCGGGGGGCCAAGAGACCCAGTACTTC
>TRBV27|TRBJ2-7|few|TRBD2
CASSLYGLAGFYEQYF
TGTGCCAGCAGTTTATACGGACTAGCGGGATTCTACGAGCAGTACTTC
>TRBV9|TRBJ2-3|-|-
CASSVGAMDTQYF
TGTGCCAGCAGCGTAGGGGCCATGGATACGCAGTATTTT
>TRBV11-3|TRBJ2-3|many|-
CASSARTDTQYF
TGTGCCAGCAGCGCCCGCACAGATACGCAGTATTTT
>TRBV4-3|TRBJ2-1|-|-
CASSQDRGGRYNEQFF
TGCGCCAGCAGCCAAGATAGGGGGGGAAGGTACAATGAGCAGTTCTTC